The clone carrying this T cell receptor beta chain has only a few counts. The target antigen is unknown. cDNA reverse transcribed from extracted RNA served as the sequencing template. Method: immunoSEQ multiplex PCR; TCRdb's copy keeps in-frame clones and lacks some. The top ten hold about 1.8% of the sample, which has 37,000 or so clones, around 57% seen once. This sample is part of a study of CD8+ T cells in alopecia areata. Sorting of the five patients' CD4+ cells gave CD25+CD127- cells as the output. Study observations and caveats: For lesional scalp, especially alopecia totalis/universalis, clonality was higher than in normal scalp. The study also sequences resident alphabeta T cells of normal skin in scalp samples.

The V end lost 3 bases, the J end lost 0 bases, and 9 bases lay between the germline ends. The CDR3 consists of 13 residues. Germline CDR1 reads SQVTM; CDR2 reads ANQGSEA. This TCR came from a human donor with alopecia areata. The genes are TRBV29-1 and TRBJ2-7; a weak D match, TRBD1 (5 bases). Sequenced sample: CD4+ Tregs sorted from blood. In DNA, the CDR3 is TGCAGCGTTGATTCAGGGAACTCCTACGAGCAGTACTTC. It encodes CSVDSGNSYEQYF.